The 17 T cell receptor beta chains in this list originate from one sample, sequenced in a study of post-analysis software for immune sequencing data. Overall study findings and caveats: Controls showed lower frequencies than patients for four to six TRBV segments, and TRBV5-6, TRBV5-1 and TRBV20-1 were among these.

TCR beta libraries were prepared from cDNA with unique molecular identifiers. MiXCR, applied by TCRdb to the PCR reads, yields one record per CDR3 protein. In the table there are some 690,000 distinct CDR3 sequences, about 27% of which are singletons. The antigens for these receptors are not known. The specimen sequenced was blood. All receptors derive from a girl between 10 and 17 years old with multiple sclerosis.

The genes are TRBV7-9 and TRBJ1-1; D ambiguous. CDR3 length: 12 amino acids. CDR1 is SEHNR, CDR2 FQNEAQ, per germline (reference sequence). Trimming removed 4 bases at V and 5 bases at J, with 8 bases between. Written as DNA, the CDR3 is TGTGCCAGCAGCTCGGTGGTAACTGAAGCTTTCTTT. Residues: CASSSVVTEAFF. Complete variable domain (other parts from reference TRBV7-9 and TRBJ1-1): DTGVSQNPRHKITKRGQNVTFRCDPISEHNRLYWYRQTLGQGPEFLTYFQNEAQLEKSRLLSDRFSAERPKGSFSTLEIQRTEQGDSAMYLCASSSVVTEAFFGQGTRLTVV.

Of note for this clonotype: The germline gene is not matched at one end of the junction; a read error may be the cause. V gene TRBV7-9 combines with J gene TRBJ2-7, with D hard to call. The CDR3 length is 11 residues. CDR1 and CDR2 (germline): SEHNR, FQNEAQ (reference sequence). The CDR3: CTSSLGHEQYF. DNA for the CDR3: TGTACCAGCAGCTTAGGCCACGAGCAGTACTTC.

CDR3 residues: CSVVRWDRGAFLVAFF. Written as DNA, the CDR3 is TGCAGCGTAGTCCGATGGGACAGAGGGGCTTTCTTGGTAGCTTTCTTT. V gene TRBV29-1 combines with J gene TRBJ1-1, with TRBD1 matching over 7 bases. Germline V gives CDR1 SQVTM, CDR2 ANQGSEA. The length of the CDR3 is 16 residues. The J segment lost 10 bases and the V segment lost 6 bases, leaving 23 bases of the junction unmatched.

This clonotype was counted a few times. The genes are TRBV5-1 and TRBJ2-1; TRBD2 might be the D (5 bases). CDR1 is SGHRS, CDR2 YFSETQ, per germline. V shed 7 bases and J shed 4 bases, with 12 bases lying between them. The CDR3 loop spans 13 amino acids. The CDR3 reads CASFARGYNEQFF. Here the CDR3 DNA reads TGCGCCAGCTTCGCCCGGGGATACAATGAGCAGTTCTTC.

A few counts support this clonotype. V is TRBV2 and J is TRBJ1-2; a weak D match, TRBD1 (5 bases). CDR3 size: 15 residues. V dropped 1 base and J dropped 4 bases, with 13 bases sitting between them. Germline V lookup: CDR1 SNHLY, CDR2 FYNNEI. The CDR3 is CASSEESAGPYGYTF. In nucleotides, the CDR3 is TGTGCCAGCAGTGAAGAGTCCGCGGGGCCCTATGGCTACACCTTC.

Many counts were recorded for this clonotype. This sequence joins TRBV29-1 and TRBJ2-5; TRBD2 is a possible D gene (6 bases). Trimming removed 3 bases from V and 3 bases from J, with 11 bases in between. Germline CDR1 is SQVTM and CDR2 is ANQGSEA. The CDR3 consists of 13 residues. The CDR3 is CSVEFGGEETQYF. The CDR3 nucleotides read TGCAGCGTTGAGTTCGGGGGTGAAGAGACCCAGTACTTC.

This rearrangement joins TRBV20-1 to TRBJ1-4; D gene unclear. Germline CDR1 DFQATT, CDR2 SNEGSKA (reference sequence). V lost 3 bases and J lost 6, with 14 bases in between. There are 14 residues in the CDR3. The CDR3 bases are TGCAGTGCTAGGGCCGTCCCCGGGCATGAAAAACTGTTTTTT. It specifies CSARAVPGHEKLFF.

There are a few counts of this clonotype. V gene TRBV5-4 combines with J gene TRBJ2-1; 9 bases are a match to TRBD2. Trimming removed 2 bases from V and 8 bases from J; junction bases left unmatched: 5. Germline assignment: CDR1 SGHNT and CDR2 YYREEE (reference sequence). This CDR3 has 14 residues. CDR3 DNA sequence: TGTGCCAGCAGCTTTCGGGGACTAGCCTATGAGCAGTTCTTC. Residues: CASSFRGLAYEQFF. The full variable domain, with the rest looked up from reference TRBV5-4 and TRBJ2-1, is ETGVTQSPTHLIKTRGQQVTLRCSSQSGHNTVSWYQQALGQGPQFIFQYYREEENGRGNFPPRFSGLQFPNYSSELNVNALELDDSALYLCASSFRGLAYEQFFGPGTRLTVL.

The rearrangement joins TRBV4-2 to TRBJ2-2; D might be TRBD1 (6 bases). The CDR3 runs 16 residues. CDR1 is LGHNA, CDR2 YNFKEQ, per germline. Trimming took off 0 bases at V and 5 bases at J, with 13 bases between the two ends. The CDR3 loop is CASSQDMGHETGELFF. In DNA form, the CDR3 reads TGTGCCAGCAGCCAAGATATGGGACACGAAACCGGGGAGCTGTTTTTT.

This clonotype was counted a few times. The CDR3 here is CSVAPNSLNTEAFF. The CDR3, as DNA: TGCAGCGTTGCCCCCAACTCTCTAAACACTGAAGCTTTCTTT. V is TRBV29-1 and J is TRBJ1-1, with D uncertain. Germline CDR1 and CDR2: SQVTM and ANQGSEA. V was cut by 4 bases and J by 2 bases, with 14 bases left in between. The CDR3 contains 14 residues.

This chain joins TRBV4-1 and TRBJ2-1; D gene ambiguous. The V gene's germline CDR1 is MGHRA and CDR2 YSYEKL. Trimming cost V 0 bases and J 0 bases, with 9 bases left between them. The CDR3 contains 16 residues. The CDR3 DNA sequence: TGCGCCAGCAGCCAAGATGAGCAAGGCTCCTACAATGAGCAGTTCTTC. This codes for CASSQDEQGSYNEQFF.

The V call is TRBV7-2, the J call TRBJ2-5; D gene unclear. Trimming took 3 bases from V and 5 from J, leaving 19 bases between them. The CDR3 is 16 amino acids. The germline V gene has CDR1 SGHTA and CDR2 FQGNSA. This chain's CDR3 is CASSFNAPSLAETQYF. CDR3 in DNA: TGTGCCAGCAGCTTCAACGCTCCATCCCTGGCGGAGACCCAGTACTTC.

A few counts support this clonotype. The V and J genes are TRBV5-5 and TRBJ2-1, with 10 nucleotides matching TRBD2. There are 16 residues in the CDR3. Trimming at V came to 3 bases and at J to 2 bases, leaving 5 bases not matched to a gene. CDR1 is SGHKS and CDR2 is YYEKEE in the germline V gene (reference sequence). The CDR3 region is CASSYLSGRAYNEQFF. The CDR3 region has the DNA TGTGCCAGCAGCTACCTGAGCGGGAGGGCCTACAATGAGCAGTTCTTC.

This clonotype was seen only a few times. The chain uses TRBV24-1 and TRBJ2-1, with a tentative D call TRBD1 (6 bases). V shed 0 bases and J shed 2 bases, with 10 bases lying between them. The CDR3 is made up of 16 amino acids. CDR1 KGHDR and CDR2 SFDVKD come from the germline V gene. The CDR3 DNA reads TGTGCCACCAGTGATTTGCAGACAGGAGCCTACAATGAGCAGTTCTTC. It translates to CATSDLQTGAYNEQFF.

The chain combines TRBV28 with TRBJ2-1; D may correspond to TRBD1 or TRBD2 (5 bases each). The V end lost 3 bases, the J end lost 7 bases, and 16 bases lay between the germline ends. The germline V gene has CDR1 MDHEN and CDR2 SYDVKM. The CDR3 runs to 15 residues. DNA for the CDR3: TGTGCCAGCAGTTTGACGAGAGCCAGGGAGAATGAGCAGTTCTTC. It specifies CASSLTRARENEQFF. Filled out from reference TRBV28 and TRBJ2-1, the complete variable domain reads DVKVTQSSRYLVKRTGEKVFLECVQDMDHENMFWYRQDPGLGLRLIYFSYDVKMKEKGDIPEGYSVSREKKERFSLILESASTNQTSMYLCASSLTRARENEQFFGPGTRLTVL.

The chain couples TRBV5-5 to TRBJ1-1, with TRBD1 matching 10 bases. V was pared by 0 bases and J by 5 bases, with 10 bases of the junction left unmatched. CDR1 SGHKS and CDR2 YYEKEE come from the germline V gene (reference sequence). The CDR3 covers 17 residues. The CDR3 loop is CASSLETGGRGWTEAFF. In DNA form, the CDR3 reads TGTGCCAGCAGCTTGGAGACAGGGGGCCGTGGTTGGACTGAAGCTTTCTTT.

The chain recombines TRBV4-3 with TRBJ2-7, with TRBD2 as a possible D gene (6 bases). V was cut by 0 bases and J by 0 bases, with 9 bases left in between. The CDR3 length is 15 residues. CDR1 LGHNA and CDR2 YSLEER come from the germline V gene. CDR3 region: CASSQEAGSSYEQYF. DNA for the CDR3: TGCGCCAGCAGCCAAGAAGCCGGGAGCTCCTACGAGCAGTACTTC.